The 25 T cell receptor beta chains below all came from one sample that was sequenced in a study of CD8 T cells in Susac syndrome. Random hexamers were used to reverse transcribe about 0.5 to 1 ug of RNA. TCRdb used MiXCR to reprocess the immunoSEQ multiplex PCR reads, holding one entry per CDR3 protein. The sample carries 150,000 to 190,000 distinct CDR3 sequences, 94% recorded once. The sequenced material came from CD8+ T cells from PBMCs. Receptor source: a human donor with multiple sclerosis.

The J gene is TRBJ2-6, the V gene TRBV7-2; D remains ambiguous. The CDR3 consists of 17 residues. V dropped 6 bases and J dropped 5 bases, with 20 bases sitting between them. CDR1 is SGHTA, CDR2 FQGNSA, per germline. Here the CDR3 DNA reads TGTGCCAGCAGTCGTGGAGTGGGTCCTCTCTGGGCCAACGTCCTGACTTTC. Its protein product is CASSRGVGPLWANVLTF.

The chain uses TRBV6-5 and TRBJ2-2; D gene uncertain. CDR1 and CDR2 (germline): MNHEY, SVGAGI. Deletions cut 4 bases from V and 2 bases from J, with 8 bases between. The length of the CDR3 is 14 residues. CDR3 nucleotides: TGTGCCAGCAGTTCAGCCTCTAACACCGGGGAGCTGTTTTTT. Translation gives CASSSASNTGELFF.

The genes are TRBV7-2 and TRBJ2-5, with a tentative D call TRBD2 (6 bases). Germline V gene lookup returns CDR1 SGHTA and CDR2 FQGNSA. V was shortened by 6 bases and J by 5 bases, with 10 bases between the two germline ends. This CDR3 region has 12 residues. The chain's CDR3 is CASRTRGETQYF. As DNA, the CDR3 is TGTGCCAGCAGAACCCGGGGGGAGACCCAGTACTTC.

The rearrangement links TRBV27 to TRBJ2-7, with TRBD1 matching 9 bases. The CDR3 runs to 14 residues. Germline V gene lookup returns CDR1 MNHEY and CDR2 SMNVEV (reference sequence). The junction had 8 bases not matched to a gene; V was cut back by 8 bases and J by 3 bases. CDR3 bases: TGTGCCAGCTCAGGGACAGGGTCTTTCTACGAGCAGTACTTC. Protein sequence: CASSGTGSFYEQYF.

The chain is built from TRBV29-1 and TRBJ1-2, with a tentative D call TRBD1 (5 bases). This CDR3 has 13 amino acids. Germline V gives CDR1 SQVTM, CDR2 ANQGSEA. Trimming cost V 7 bases and J 5 bases, with 17 bases left between them. The chain's CDR3 is CSAPTGSEYGYTF. CDR3 coding DNA: TGCAGCGCTCCAACAGGTAGCGAATATGGCTACACCTTC.

V is TRBV7-9 and J is TRBJ2-7, with D uncertain. Germline values: CDR1 SEHNR, CDR2 FQNEAQ (reference sequence). V dropped 5 bases and J dropped 1 base, with 6 bases sitting between them. This CDR3 comprises 12 residues. The CDR3 spells CASSGVSYEQYF. CDR3 sequence (DNA): TGTGCCAGCAGCGGGGTATCCTACGAGCAGTACTTC. Using reference TRBV7-9 and TRBJ2-7 for the parts outside the CDR3, the full variable domain is DTGVSQNPRHKITKRGQNVTFRCDPISEHNRLYWYRQTLGQGPEFLTYFQNEAQLEKSRLLSDRFSAERPKGSFSTLEIQRTEQGDSAMYLCASSGVSYEQYFGPGTRLTVT.

The J gene is TRBJ2-6, the V gene TRBV29-1; D is perhaps TRBD1 (5 bases). Looked up from germline, CDR1 is SQVTM and CDR2 is ANQGSEA. V was trimmed by 5 bases and J by 0 bases, leaving 8 bases between them. The CDR3 has 14 amino acids. CDR3 region: CSVPDSSGANVLTF. CDR3 nucleotides: TGCAGCGTTCCCGACAGCTCTGGGGCCAACGTCCTGACTTTC.

The genes are TRBV30 and TRBJ1-2; D is uncertain. V gave up 4 bases and J gave up 5 bases, with 14 bases separating them. Germline lookup yields CDR1 GTSNPN and CDR2 SVGIG (reference sequence). This CDR3 is built from 13 residues. The CDR3 region is CAWTHSGLYGYTF. The CDR3 DNA reads as TGTGCCTGGACGCATTCTGGGTTATATGGCTACACCTTC.

The chain uses TRBV24-1 and TRBJ2-2; D possibly corresponds to TRBD1 (5 bases). Germline-derived CDR1 and CDR2 are KGHDR and SFDVKD. The CDR3 totals 12 residues. Trimming removed 9 bases at V and 5 bases at J, with 9 bases between. CDR3 nucleotide sequence: TGTGCCACCGCAGGGTCAACCGGGGAGCTGTTTTTT. It is translated as CATAGSTGELFF.

V is TRBV27 and J is TRBJ2-1, with TRBD2 matching 7 bases. With 3 bases clipped from V and 2 bases from J, the junction kept 7 bases outside the gene matches. The V gene's germline CDR1 is MNHEY and CDR2 SMNVEV (reference sequence). The CDR3 sequence is 16 residues long. The CDR3 is CASSFGRGGAYNEQFF. The CDR3 DNA is TGTGCCAGCAGTTTTGGGCGCGGGGGAGCCTACAATGAGCAGTTCTTC.

The chain carries TRBV29-1 and TRBJ1-2; TRBD1 might be the D (6 bases). V shed 7 bases and J shed 8 bases, with 23 bases lying between them. This CDR3 contains 14 residues. Germline lookup yields CDR1 SQVTM and CDR2 ANQGSEA. The CDR3 loop is CSAAGATGPEGYTF. The CDR3 nucleotides read TGCAGCGCCGCGGGGGCTACAGGGCCCGAAGGCTACACCTTC.

In its sample, this clonotype was seen once. The chain recombines TRBV12-3 or TRBV12-4 with TRBJ1-4; D ambiguous. Trimming took off 3 bases at V and 3 bases at J, with 11 bases between the two ends. The CDR3 is 15 residues long. The CDR3 coding sequence is TGTGCCAGCAGTTTTGGGGTCGGGTCTAATGAAAAACTGTTTTTT. It translates to CASSFGVGSNEKLFF.

J is TRBJ2-7 and V is TRBV5-6; TRBD1 aligns across 7 bases. Germline trimming cut 0 bases from V and 2 bases from J; bases unmatched to any gene: 2. Per the germline V gene, CDR1 is SGHDT and CDR2 is YYEEEE. This CDR3 is 14 amino acids long. DNA of the CDR3: TGTGCCAGCAGCTTGGACAGGGGTACCTACGAGCAGTACTTC. Translating it yields CASSLDRGTYEQYF.

The chain has TRBV20-1 and TRBJ2-7; D unclear. CDR1 and CDR2 (germline): DFQATT, SNEGSKA (reference sequence). There are 12 residues in the CDR3. Trimming took 8 bases from V and 2 from J, leaving 13 bases between them. The CDR3 coding sequence is TGCAGTATAACAGATGAAACCTACGAGCAGTACTTC. Translated, it gives CSITDETYEQYF.

This chain uses TRBV3-1 with TRBJ2-5; TRBD2 might be the D (5 bases). CDR1 and CDR2 from the germline V gene are LGHDT and YNNKEL (reference sequence). The CDR3 extends over 15 amino acids. V was cut by 1 base and J by 2 bases, with 11 bases left in between. DNA of the CDR3: TGTGCCAGCAGCCAAGGAGCGGTAATTCAAGAGACCCAGTACTTC. This gives the protein CASSQGAVIQETQYF.

The chain has TRBV6-5 and TRBJ1-1, with D perhaps TRBD1 (6 bases). Trimming took 2 bases from V and 1 from J, leaving 8 bases between them. The germline CDR1 and CDR2 sequences are MNHEY and SVGAGI. The CDR3 is made up of 14 amino acids. The CDR3 region is CASSYRGGNTEAFF. For the CDR3, the DNA is TGTGCCAGCAGTTACCGAGGGGGGAACACTGAAGCTTTCTTT.

This clonotype showed up just once. The chain couples TRBV3-1 to TRBJ2-5, with a weak D call TRBD2 (5 bases). The V gene lost 0 bases and the J gene lost 2 bases, with 13 bases spanning the gap. Germline V gene data show CDR1 as LGHDT and CDR2 as YNNKEL (reference sequence). CDR3 length equals 16 residues. The CDR3 nucleotides are TGTGCCAGCAGCCAAGACCTAGCCTTCTTACAAGAGACCCAGTACTTC. This translates into CASSQDLAFLQETQYF.

As DNA, the CDR3 is TGTGCCAGCAGTTACCCCGGACAGGGAAGCCCCTACGAGCAGTACTTC. Protein: CASSYPGQGSPYEQYF. The V gene is TRBV6-2 or TRBV6-3, the J gene TRBJ2-7, with TRBD1 matching 8 bases. Germline CDR1 and CDR2: MNHEY and SVGEGT. J lost 2 bases, V lost 2 bases, and 8 bases had no gene match. The length of the CDR3 is 16 residues.

A single count supports this clonotype. The chain links TRBV19 to TRBJ1-5; the D gene is possibly TRBD1 (6 bases). CDR1 is LNHDA and CDR2 is SQIVND in the germline V gene (reference sequence). There are 12 residues in the CDR3. V shed 5 bases and J shed 9 bases, with 11 bases lying between them. The CDR3 DNA reads TGTGCCAGTAGTCCGCAGGGGTGGCCCCAGCATTTT. This encodes CASSPQGWPQHF.

The CDR3 DNA reads as TGTGCCAGCAGCCCTCCACTGAACAGCCGCTACAATGAGCAGTTCTTC. Encoded protein: CASSPPLNSRYNEQFF. This chain links TRBV9 with TRBJ2-1, with D uncertain. This CDR3 is 16 amino acids long. With 4 bases removed from V and 3 bases from J, the gap between germline ends came to 17 bases. CDR1 and CDR2 (germline): SGDLS, YYNGEE.

The rearrangement uses TRBV7-8 and TRBJ1-6, with unresolved D. The CDR3 sequence is 16 residues long. V lost 1 base, J lost 7 bases, and 14 bases lay in between. In germline, CDR1 is SGHVS, CDR2 FQNEAQ. In nucleotides, the CDR3 is TGTGCCAGCAGCTTAGGGGATCCAGGCTTCAATTCACCCCTCCACTTT. Its protein product is CASSLGDPGFNSPLHF.

V usage is TRBV9 and J usage is TRBJ1-2, with D possibly TRBD1 on 5 matching bases. The CDR3 length is 15 residues. V lost 4 bases and J 4 bases, leaving 17 bases between the germline ends. The germline V gene has CDR1 SGDLS and CDR2 YYNGEE. CDR3 nucleotide sequence: TGTGCCAGCAGCCCTCAAAAGGACACGATCTATGGCTACACCTTC. Translated, it gives CASSPQKDTIYGYTF. The full variable domain, completed using reference TRBV9 and TRBJ1-2, is DSGVTQTPKHLITATGQRVTLRCSPRSGDLSVYWYQQSLDQGLQFLIQYYNGEERAKGNILERFSAQQFPDLHSELNLSSLELGDSALYFCASSPQKDTIYGYTFGSGTRLTVV.

The chain employs TRBV30 and TRBJ1-5; 7 nucleotides agree with TRBD1. CDR3 length: 17 residues. V lost 1 base and J lost 0; bases outside the gene matches: 9. The germline CDR1 and CDR2 sequences are GTSNPN and SVGIG (reference sequence). CDR3 sequence reads: CAWSAPDRSYSNQPQHF. The CDR3 region has the DNA TGTGCCTGGAGTGCACCGGACAGGTCCTATAGCAATCAGCCCCAGCATTTT.

The chain carries TRBV20-1 and TRBJ2-2, with 13 positions matching TRBD2. Germline loops: CDR1 DFQATT, CDR2 SNEGSKA (reference sequence). This CDR3 has 15 amino acids. The junction had 2 bases not matched to a gene; V was cut back by 2 bases and J by 5 bases. CDR3 sequence (DNA): TGCAGTGCTAGACGACTAGCGGGGGGTACCGGGGAGCTGTTTTTT. Its translation is CSARRLAGGTGELFF.

The chain is built from TRBV5-6 and TRBJ2-1; 7 bases line up with TRBD2. With 6 bases clipped from V and 4 bases from J, the junction kept 13 bases outside the gene matches. Germline CDR1 is SGHDT and CDR2 is YYEEEE. The CDR3 spans 16 residues. The CDR3 sequence: CASTPREGDLYNEQFF. The CDR3 coding sequence is TGTGCCAGCACCCCGAGGGAGGGAGATCTATACAATGAGCAGTTCTTC.